What follows are 10 T cell receptor beta chains derived from one specimen sequenced in a study of T cell responses to AZD1222 COVID-19 vaccine. This table comes from immunoSEQ multiplex PCR, and its TCRdb copy is limited to in-frame clones, with some not included. The table has some 160,000 clones, about nine tenths seen once. Sample: peripheral blood, taken 28 days after the second AZD1222 dose. Receptors originate from an adult who received the AZD1222 COVID-19 vaccine.

The J gene is TRBJ1-1, the V gene TRBV18; no clear D gene. The CDR3 is made up of 14 amino acids. V gave up 4 bases and J gave up 3 bases, with 12 bases separating them. CDR1 and CDR2 from the germline V gene are KGHSH and LQKENI. DNA of the CDR3: TGTGCCAGCTCACTTGCCCCCCCTCACACTGAAGCTTTCTTT. Translating gives CASSLAPPHTEAFF.

The rearrangement uses TRBV19 and TRBJ1-2; 8 bases fit TRBD1. The CDR3 contains 16 residues. Germline-derived CDR1 and CDR2 are LNHDA and SQIVND (reference sequence). V shed 6 bases, J shed 4 bases, and the junction held 13 bases outside the gene matches. The CDR3 here is CASSTPGTGSSYGYTF. The CDR3 DNA reads TGTGCCAGTAGCACGCCCGGGACAGGCTCATCCTATGGCTACACCTTC. The whole variable domain, filled in from reference TRBV19 and TRBJ1-2, reads DGGITQSPKYLFRKEGQNVTLSCEQNLNHDAMYWYRQDPGQGLRLIYYSQIVNDFQKGDIAEGYSVSREKKESFPLTVTSAQKNPTAFYLCASSTPGTGSSYGYTFGSGTRLTVV.

Here the CDR3 DNA reads TGTGCCAGCAGCTTCGGGCAGGGAGAGACCCAGTACTTC. The encoded protein is CASSFGQGETQYF. This chain links TRBV7-2 with TRBJ2-5, with D possibly being TRBD1 (5 bases). V shed 3 bases and J shed 4 bases, with 9 bases lying between them. Germline CDR1 reads SGHTA; CDR2 reads FQGNSA. The CDR3 is made up of 13 amino acids.

The CDR3 DNA follows: TGCGCCAGCAGCCAGGGTATGAACACTGAAGCTTTCTTT. Translation gives CASSQGMNTEAFF. This chain joins TRBV4-1 and TRBJ1-1; D is unclear. The CDR3 covers 13 residues. Trimming took off 3 bases at V and 0 bases at J, with 5 bases between the two ends. From germline, CDR1 is MGHRA and CDR2 YSYEKL.

The chain uses TRBV11-2 and TRBJ1-5; possibly TRBD1 for D (5 bases). The CDR3 runs to 18 residues. The V gene lost 1 base and the J gene lost 2 bases, with 18 bases spanning the gap. CDR1 is SGHAT and CDR2 is FQNNGV in the germline V gene. CDR3 nucleotide sequence: TGTGCCAGCAGCTTAGGAGGGGTCATGGGGGTCGGCAATCAGCCCCAGCATTTT. It specifies CASSLGGVMGVGNQPQHF.

The chain couples TRBV7-2 to TRBJ1-4; D not resolved. V was cut by 0 bases and J by 1 base, with 9 bases left in between. The germline gives CDR1 SGHTA, CDR2 FQGNSA. The CDR3 contains 16 residues. CDR3 protein: CASSLAFGGTNEKLFF. CDR3 DNA: TGTGCCAGCAGCTTAGCGTTCGGAGGAACTAATGAAAAACTGTTTTTT.

V gene TRBV5-1 combines with J gene TRBJ2-6; TRBD1 aligns across 8 bases. J lost 0 bases, V lost 2 bases, and 13 bases had no gene match. This CDR3 contains 20 residues. The germline V gene encodes CDR1 SGHRS and CDR2 YFSETQ. CDR3 sequence: CASSLGTGQSFFSGANVLTF. The DNA for the CDR3 is TGCGCCAGCAGCTTAGGGACAGGCCAATCCTTCTTCTCTGGGGCCAACGTCCTGACTTTC.

The chain joins TRBV7-6 to TRBJ2-1; 9 nucleotides match TRBD2. V shed 1 base and J 7 bases; nucleotides not matched to a gene: 8. The CDR3 is 16 residues long. In germline, CDR1 is SGHVS, CDR2 FNYEAQ. DNA for the CDR3: TGTGCCAGCAGCTTAGGTTGGGCTAGCGGGAAAAATGAGCAGTTCTTC. Amino acid sequence: CASSLGWASGKNEQFF.

The chain recombines TRBV19 with TRBJ1-1, with 7 bases identical to TRBD1. Germline lookup yields CDR1 LNHDA and CDR2 SQIVND (reference sequence). J gave up 3 bases and V 5 bases, and 0 bases lay outside the gene matches. This CDR3 is 12 amino acids long. CDR3 sequence (DNA): TGTGCCAGTAGTGACAGGGACACTGAAGCTTTCTTT. It yields the protein CASSDRDTEAFF.

This chain joins TRBV7-6 and TRBJ1-1, with 7 bases identical to TRBD1. From germline, CDR1 is SGHVS and CDR2 FNYEAQ. V shed 4 bases and J 8 bases; nucleotides not matched to a gene: 10. CDR3 length equals 14 residues. The CDR3 is CASSSHLETGEAFF. CDR3 DNA: TGTGCCAGCAGCTCGCACCTAGAGACAGGGGAAGCTTTCTTT.